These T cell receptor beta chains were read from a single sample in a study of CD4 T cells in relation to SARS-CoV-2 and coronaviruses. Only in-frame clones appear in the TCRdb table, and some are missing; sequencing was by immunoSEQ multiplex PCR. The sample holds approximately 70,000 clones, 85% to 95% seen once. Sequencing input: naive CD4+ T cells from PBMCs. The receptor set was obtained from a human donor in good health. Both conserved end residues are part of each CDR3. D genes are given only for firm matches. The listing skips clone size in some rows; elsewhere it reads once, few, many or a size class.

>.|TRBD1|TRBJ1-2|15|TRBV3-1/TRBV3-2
TGTGCCAGCAGCCCTAGGGACAGGGGGTCGTATGGCTACACCTTC
CASSPRDRGSYGYTF
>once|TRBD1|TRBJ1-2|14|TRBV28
TGTGCCAGCAGAACAGGGGGCATTAGTGGTGGCTACACCTTC
CASRTGGISGGYTF
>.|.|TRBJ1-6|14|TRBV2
TGTGCCAGCAGGCTGGGGGGATATAATTCACCCCTCCACTTT
CASRLGGYNSPLHF
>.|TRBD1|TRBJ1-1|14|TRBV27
TGTGCCAGCAGCTGGACAGGAATGAACACTGAAGCTTTCTTT
CASSWTGMNTEAFF
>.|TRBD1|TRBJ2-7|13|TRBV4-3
TGCGCCAGCAGCCAGTGGACAGGGAGCGAGCAGTACTTC
CASSQWTGSEQYF
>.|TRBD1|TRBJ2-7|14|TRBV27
TGTGCCAGCAGTCCTCGACCCGGGACAGTCGAGCAGTACTTC
CASSPRPGTVEQYF
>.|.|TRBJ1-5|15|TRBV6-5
TGTGCCAGCACCCGGGGACACCGGAGCAATCAGCCCCAGCATTTT
CASTRGHRSNQPQHF
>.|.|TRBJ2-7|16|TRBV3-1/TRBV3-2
TGTGCCAGCAGCCCTCAGGGCGCCGGGCGGTTTAACGAGCAGTACTTC
CASSPQGAGRFNEQYF
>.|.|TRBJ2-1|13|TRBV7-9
TGTGCCAGCAGCTTACTGGCGTTGGGTGAGCAGTTCTTC
CASSLLALGEQFF
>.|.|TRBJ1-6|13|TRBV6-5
TGTGCCAGCACGGGGGGTTCACCGTCACCCCTCCACTTT
CASTGGSPSPLHF